This TCR beta chain was sequenced for a study of cytomegalovirus exposure and HLA in healthy donors (dated 2017 in TCRdb). General notes on the study: An earlier analysis of several hundred of the donors reported about 300 Gb of sequence data and 117 million unique TCR beta sequences obtained from around 190 million T cells. An early release that covered roughly 600 HLA-typed donors contained about 300 gigabases of sequencing data and 80 million or so unique TCR sequences. Among the approximately 430 genotyped donors, under 90% belonged to the genetic ancestry cluster associated with self-reported Caucasian donors. The study was designed to test whether signatures of past pathogen exposure could be identified by cataloging public T cell receptors. The study used immunosequencing to profile the T cell repertoires of 600 to 850 subjects and linked those repertoires to cytomegalovirus serostatus. In addition to the first cohort of roughly 670 subjects, a separate validation cohort of approximately 130 different subjects was used. The study combined high-throughput TCR immunosequencing, statistical association of individual TCRs with disease status, and machine learning to predict cytomegalovirus infection status. To study patterns of TCR occurrence, a later analysis re-analyzed previously published TCR beta repertoires from around 670 donors and added high-resolution HLA genotyping. Rather than using new phenotypic data, the later analysis identified candidate immune exposures from TCR beta sequences and from how often those sequences occurred across donors. In an earlier analysis of 500 to 650 of the donors, high-throughput TCR beta sequencing was used to judge whether each TCR beta V gene segment behaved as functional or pseudogenic. Donor age, sex, ethnicity and CMV serostatus were collected together with the repertoire data. In a later genetic analysis, genome-wide SNP genotypes for 398 of the 666 donors were used, and that subset was treated as a discovery cohort. Every discovery cohort repertoire had been produced on one sequencing platform. Class I and class II HLA loci were covered by the typing at four-digit resolution. Typing coverage differed by locus: A, B, C, DRB1 and DQB1 were typed in about 629-640 donors, DQA1 in 522, DPA1 in some 600, and DPB1 in about 450. Because of strong linkage in the cohort, five DR-DQ haplotypes were treated as single units for association and clustering. Among roughly 400 genotyped donors of the cohort, an average of around 240,000 unique TCR beta nucleotide sequences was sequenced per donor, of which about 19% were non-productive. Broad study findings and their caveats: The study gave a list of some 150 TCR beta chains associated with cytomegalovirus. Cytomegalovirus status was reported to be diagnosed by the classifier with high specificity and sensitivity in both the original and validation cohorts. A cluster of highly shared sequence variants was judged likely to represent a technical artifact of the sequencing pipeline. Linkage disequilibrium might explain the correlated functional status among segregating V segments, but an unknown experimental factor could not be excluded. Specific HLA alleles were associated with 16,951 TCR beta sequences at a false discovery rate of 0.05 in a later analysis. In a later analysis, the rate of TCR association differed among HLA loci, with DRB1 alleles having the most associated TCRs and HLA-C alleles having the fewest. A further reported finding was that TCR beta sequences accurately predicted the HLA-A and HLA-B alleles for most subjects in the first cohort. In a later genetic analysis, a missense DCLRE1C variant was associated with V-gene and J-gene trimming of TCR beta chains, and the association was replicated in an independent cohort. The authors suggested that the approach could potentially be extended to other disease states and immunological phenotypes. Most TCR sequences were seen in very few donors, while some public TCRs were found in many individuals. Because counts were too low, about 18 rarely observed V segments, including chromosome 9 orphons, were excluded from the earlier analysis of roughly 580 of the donors. Because some donors lacked HLA typing at each locus, the association tests relied only on the typed subset. According to a later analysis, parvovirus B19, influenza, CMV and Epstein-Barr virus appeared linked to several top co-occurrence clusters. Immune exposure information for the cohort was limited to CMV serostatus. In a later analysis, most CMV-associated TCR beta chains were found to appear HLA-restricted, with HLA associations seemingly driven largely by CMV exposure. In vitro tests confirmed that a few of the cytomegalovirus-associated TCR beta chains recognize cytomegalovirus antigens. According to a later genetic analysis, donors in an Asian-associated ancestry cluster had fewer N-insertions in productive TCRs than the roughly 670-donor mean. When HLA alleles, especially DR and DQ, strongly co-occurred, TCR associations were difficult to assign to individual alleles. Because the 87-base-pair reads could not distinguish some IMGT-functional V segments, including TRBV6-2 and TRBV6-3, those segments were excluded. Broadly in line with IMGT annotations, most TCR beta V segments showed up in productive rearrangements about 87% or about 30% of the time in an earlier analysis of 450 to 600 of the donors. The cohort was sequenced for TCR beta chains only, and without alpha or paired-chain data the features that could be detected were limited. Presence/absence analyses assumed roughly uniform sequencing depth across donors, an assumption that may not hold. Compared with equally common non-associated chains, HLA-associated TCR beta chains in a later analysis were more clonally expanded and had lower generation probabilities.

Concerning this clone itself: There is no known antigen for this receptor. Base qualities were left out, and no much larger clone turns up one base away.

The receptor library was made with the immunoSEQ multiplex PCR assay. For the multiplex PCR, a mixture combining 60 forward primers for TCR Vbeta segments and 13 reverse primers for TCR Jbeta segments was used. A multiplex PCR assay on genomic DNA amplified the CDR3 region of rearranged TCR beta genes. On the Illumina HiSeq System, the amplified TCR beta libraries were sequenced as 87-base-pair reads. As for how the authors treated the data: A later analysis tallied 75 million to 95 million unique TCR beta chains across the 666 repertoires, and about 10 million of those chains were shared by two or more donors. To remove PCR and sequencing errors, raw reads were error-corrected and collapsed into unique sequences using a nearest-neighbor algorithm that merged closely related sequences. CDR3 sequences were aligned to IMGT reference sequences to assign V, D and J gene segments. For a sequence to be retained, at least a six-nucleotide match to both a V gene segment and a J gene segment was required. Rearrangements were called productive when the CDR3 lacked stop codons and stayed in frame with V and J; all others were non-productive. Following IMGT convention, CDR3 was defined as the stretch from the second conserved V-encoded cysteine up to the conserved J-encoded phenylalanine. In an earlier analysis of approximately 590 of the donors, sequences lacking an unambiguous match to a single V gene segment were excluded. An earlier analysis of several hundred of the donors called V segments functional above 56.7% productive rearrangements and segregating when the between-donor standard deviation exceeded 5%. To diagnose cytomegalovirus status from the catalog of TCR beta chain sequences, a statistical classification framework was built. In a later analysis, V and J genes were assigned by comparing TCR nucleotide sequences against IMGT/GENE-DB human TR gene sequences. Using the TCRdist pipeline, a later analysis assigned CDR3 sequences along with most-parsimonious VDJ recombination scenarios. In a later analysis, each TCR beta chain was defined by its CDR3 amino acid sequence together with its V-gene family, and reads without a unique V-gene family were excluded. To address suspected cross-contamination and a sequencing artifact, a later analysis removed under 600 highly shared, low-generation-probability nucleotide sequences. In a later analysis, a clonal expansion index was calculated for each public chain from normalized within-repertoire ranks of inferred template counts. In a later analysis, generation probabilities were computed with a VDJ recombination model fitted to out-of-frame rearrangements, and the resulting probabilities were checked against IGoR. In a later analysis, TCR-TCR, TCR-HLA and TCR-CMV co-occurrence was scored with hypergeometric tests, and a repertoire-size bias correction was applied to TCR pairs. A later analysis estimated false discovery rates by permuting HLA or CMV assignments 20 times. In a later analysis, co-occurring TCRs were grouped using DBSCAN, with TCRdist sequence similarity added in when clustering inside HLA-allele-positive subsets. For co-occurrence clustering, repertoires with fewer than 30,000 or more than 120,000 public chains were excluded, along with about five repertoires with anomalous nucleotide sharing. TCRdb obtained this table from immuneACCESS and retained in-frame rearrangements with V and J assigned. These tables miss some clones; where compared with another copy, unresolved V genes account for less than half of the shortfall, and the remainder is unexplained. The V and J calls and clone size are taken from that table; D and trimming were inferred from the DNA. Across this sample there are about 84,000 clones, with roughly 78% seen only once. Around 2.3% of the sample is in the top ten clones.

V is pruned by 2 bases and J by 3 bases, leaving 9 bases of the junction without a gene match. Looking up the germline V gene (reference sequence) yields CDR1 SEHNR and CDR2 FQNEAQ. The CDR3 has 18 amino acids, counting the end cysteine and phenylalanine. Only CDR3 DNA is held: 54 bases, read in frame from base 1. The cohort comprised 666 healthy bone marrow donors. All cohort members were sampled while nominally healthy, although unrecorded immune exposures were likely present. The donor tested CMV seropositive, placing the donor among the roughly 270 seropositive members of the cohort. A peripheral blood sample was collected from each donor, and TCR beta sequencing was performed on peripheral blood mononuclear cells. The Qiagen DNeasy Blood Extraction Kit was used to extract genomic DNA from the blood cell samples.

The rearranged segments are TRBV7-9 and TRBJ2-4; 11 central nucleotides agree with TRBD2. Material: PBMCs. The sequence was obtained from a male donor in good health and CMV-seropositive. Here the CDR3 is given as CASSLPPRLAGLKNIQYF. DNA sequence: TGTGCCAGCAGCTTACCACCCCGACTAGCGGGACTCAAAAACATTCAGTACTTC.